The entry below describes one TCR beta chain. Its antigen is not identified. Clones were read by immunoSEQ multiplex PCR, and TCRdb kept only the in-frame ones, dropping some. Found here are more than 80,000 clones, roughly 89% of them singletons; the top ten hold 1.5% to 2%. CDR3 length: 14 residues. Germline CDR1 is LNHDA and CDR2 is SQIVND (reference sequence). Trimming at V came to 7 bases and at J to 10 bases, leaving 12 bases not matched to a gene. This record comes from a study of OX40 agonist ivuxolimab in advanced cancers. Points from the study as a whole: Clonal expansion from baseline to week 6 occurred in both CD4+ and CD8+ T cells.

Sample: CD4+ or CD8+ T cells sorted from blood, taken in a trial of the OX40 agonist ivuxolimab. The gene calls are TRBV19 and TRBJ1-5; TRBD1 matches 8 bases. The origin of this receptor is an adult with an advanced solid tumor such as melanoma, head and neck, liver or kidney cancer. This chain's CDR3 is CASIQEQGGAPQHF. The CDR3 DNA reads TGTGCCAGTATCCAAGAACAGGGGGGAGCACCCCAGCATTTT. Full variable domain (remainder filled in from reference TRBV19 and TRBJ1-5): DGGITQSPKYLFRKEGQNVTLSCEQNLNHDAMYWYRQDPGQGLRLIYYSQIVNDFQKGDIAEGYSVSREKKESFPLTVTSAQKNPTAFYLCASIQEQGGAPQHFGDGTRLSIL.